The clone carrying this TCR beta chain was recorded a few times. Germline CDR1 and CDR2: MNHEY and SVGEGT. CDR3 length: 14 residues. Trimming removed 4 bases at V and 4 bases at J, with 13 bases between. Memory CD4+ cells were defined as CD4+CD45RO+CD25-. Constant-region reverse primers amplified full-length variable regions, followed by semi-nested Nested Universal Primer A PCR. TCRdb processed the 5' RACE reads anew with MiXCR; each CDR3 protein has one entry. The sample has thousands of distinct CDR3 sequences, around 50% seen once. The gene calls are TRBV6-2 or TRBV6-3 and TRBJ1-2; D might be TRBD1 (5 bases). The TCR sequence derives from a female donor with breast cancer. The sequencing input was memory CD4+ T cells sorted from a lymph node. Indicated subset: memory CD4+ T cells, CD4+CD45RO+CD25-. CDR3 residues: CASSLVDMGYGYTF. DNA of the CDR3: TGTGCCAGCAGTTTGGTGGACATGGGCTATGGCTACACCTTC.